The sequence of this T cell receptor (beta chain) was determined in a study of identical twins. CDR3 length: 15 residues. The trim removed 7 bases at V and 10 bases at J, leaving 13 bases unmatched. Germline CDR1 and CDR2: MNHNS and SASEGT. TCRdb called the 5' RACE reads again in MiXCR, with one record for every CDR3 protein. This sample has 500,000 or so distinct CDR3 sequences; about 20% occur once, and the top ten carry around 0.91%. The sample was also reused in another study, on T cells expressing NK-cell markers.

The source material was CD4+ T cells sorted from blood. The sequence derives from a woman between 18 and 29 years old in good health. The chain recombines TRBV6-1 with TRBJ2-1; 10 nucleotides agree with TRBD2. CDR3 in DNA: TGTGCCAGCACTGTGTGGACTAGCGGTCTTGGGGAGCAGTTCTTC. Translating gives CASTVWTSGLGEQFF.